This TCR beta chain was found in a study of blood T cell repertoires in COVID-19. This table comes from immunoSEQ multiplex PCR, and its TCRdb copy is limited to in-frame clones, with some not included. The data contain about 340,000 clones, about 90% of them singletons. Germline V CDR1 and CDR2: SEHNR, FQNEAQ (reference sequence). V trimming: 5 bases; J trimming: 8 bases; junction bases outside the gene matches: 9. This CDR3 comprises 14 residues. The V and J genes are TRBV7-9 and TRBJ2-4, with TRBD1 identical over 7 bases. The clonotype comes from a young woman who had recovered from COVID-19. The material sequenced was peripheral blood. Written as DNA, the CDR3 is TGTGCCAGCAGCCGGGACAGTAATCCGGACATTCAGTACTTC. Translating gives CASSRDSNPDIQYF.